This TCR beta chain was sequenced in a study of cytomegalovirus exposure and HLA in healthy donors. Across the study: An analysis done earlier identified about 100 million unique TCR beta sequences from around 180 million T cells. Study-level points and caveats: Fewer N-insertions than the approximately 680-donor mean were reportedly shown by an Asian-associated ancestry cluster in a later analysis. Only CMV serostatus was available as immune exposure information.

CDR1 and CDR2 (germline): SGHRS, YFSETQ. The CDR3 totals 14 residues. Trimming shortened V by 0 bases and J by 2 bases, and 5 bases separated the two germline ends. Note on this clone: Its antigen remains unidentified.

It was with 60 Vbeta and 13 Jbeta primers that the PCR ran. Measured with immunoSEQ multiplex PCR; TCRdb has only the in-frame clones, and not every one. The profile shows some 94,000 clones, around 82% of them singletons. The chain has TRBV5-1 and TRBJ1-4; D ambiguous. Sequenced material: PBMCs. The sequence was obtained from a man aged 35 to 55 in good health and CMV-seronegative. The CDR3 DNA reads as TGCGCCAGCAGCTTGGGCGGGACTAATGAAAAACTGTTTTTT. It yields the protein CASSLGGTNEKLFF. The full variable domain, with the rest looked up from reference TRBV5-1 and TRBJ1-4, is KAGVTQTPRYLIKTRGQQVTLSCSPISGHRSVSWYQQTPGQGLQFLFEYFSETQRNKGNFPGRFSGRQFSNSRSEMNVSTLELGDSALYLCASSLGGTNEKLFFGSGTQLSVL.